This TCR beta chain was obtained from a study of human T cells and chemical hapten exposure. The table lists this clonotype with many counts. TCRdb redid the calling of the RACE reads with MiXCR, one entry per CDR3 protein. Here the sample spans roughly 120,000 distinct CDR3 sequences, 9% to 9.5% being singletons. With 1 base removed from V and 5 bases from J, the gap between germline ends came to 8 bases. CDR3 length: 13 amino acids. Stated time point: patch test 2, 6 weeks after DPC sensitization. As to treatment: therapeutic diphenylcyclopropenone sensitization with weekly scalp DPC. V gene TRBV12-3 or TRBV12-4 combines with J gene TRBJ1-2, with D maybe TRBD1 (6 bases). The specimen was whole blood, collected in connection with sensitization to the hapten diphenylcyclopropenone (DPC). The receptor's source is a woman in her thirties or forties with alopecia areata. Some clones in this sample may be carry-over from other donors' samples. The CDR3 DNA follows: TGTGCCAGCAGTTTAGGGACAGTGTATGGCTACACCTTC. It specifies CASSLGTVYGYTF.